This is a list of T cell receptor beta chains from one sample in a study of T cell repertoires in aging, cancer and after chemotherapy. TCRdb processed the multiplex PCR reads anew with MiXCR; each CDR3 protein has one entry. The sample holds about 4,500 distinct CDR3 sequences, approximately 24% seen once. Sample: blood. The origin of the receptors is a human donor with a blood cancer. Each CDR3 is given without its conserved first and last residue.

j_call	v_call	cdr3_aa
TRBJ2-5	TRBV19	ASSPVGQRETQY
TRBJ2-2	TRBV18	ASSPPKNRGTGELF
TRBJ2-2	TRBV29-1	SVVGGVELF
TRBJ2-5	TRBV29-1	SVVGGSRETQY
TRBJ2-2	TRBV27	ASSFEWGQGSGELF
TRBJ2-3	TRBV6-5	ASSYGQGQTDTQY
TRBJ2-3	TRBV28	ASSSAVGFTDTQY
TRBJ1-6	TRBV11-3	ASSFSGTESPLH
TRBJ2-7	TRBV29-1	SVEDGQGYGTYEQY
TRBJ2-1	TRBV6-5	ATTLASGGRNEQF
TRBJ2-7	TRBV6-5	ASSEDGGGSYEQY
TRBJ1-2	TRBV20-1	SAHLPGKGGYGYT
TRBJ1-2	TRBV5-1	ASSLVSGYTYGYT
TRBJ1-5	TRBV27	ASREGGNQPQH
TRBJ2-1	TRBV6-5	ASSHSGGPIRYNEQF
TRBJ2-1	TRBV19	ASSTAGPPRNEQF
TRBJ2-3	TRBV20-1	SAPKGGSTDTQY
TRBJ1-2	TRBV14	ASSQWTGGNYGYT
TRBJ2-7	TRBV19	ASSIGLAGGYYEQY
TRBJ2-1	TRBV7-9	ASTILGVHEQF
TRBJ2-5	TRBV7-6	ASSFAGSWSETQY
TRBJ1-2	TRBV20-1	SAKHKYGYT
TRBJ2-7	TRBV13	ASSIGLAGERY
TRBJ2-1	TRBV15	ATSRARVSDEQF
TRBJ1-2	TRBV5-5	ASSSRAQNPYGYT
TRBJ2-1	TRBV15	ATRVLPSSYNEQF
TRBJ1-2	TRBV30	AWVKDWTGQRVLYGYT
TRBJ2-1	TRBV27	ASSEGPQGDLHWITYNEQF
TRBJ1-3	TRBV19	ASSIRQGAGNTIY
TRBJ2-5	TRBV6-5	ASSYKGRETQY
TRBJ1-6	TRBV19	ASSLRGDSPLH
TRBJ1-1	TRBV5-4	ASRTGGMNTEAF
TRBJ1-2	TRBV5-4	ASSPQTGYGYT
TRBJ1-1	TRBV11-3	ATEQGDRVSEAF
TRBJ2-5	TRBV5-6	ASSLVWGETQY
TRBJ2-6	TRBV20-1	SARDSRTVGANVLT
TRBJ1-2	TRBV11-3	ASSPERGAPNYGYT